A selection of T cell receptor beta chains follows, all from one sample in a study of early T cells in non-severe SARS-CoV-2 infection. TCRdb passed the 5' RACE reads through MiXCR, listing each CDR3 protein once. The sample comprises some 40,000 distinct CDR3 sequences, under 7.5% of which are singletons, and around 20% rests with the top ten. Sequencing used whole blood, obtained at baseline. Source of these receptors: an adult who was a healthcare worker with PCR-confirmed SARS-CoV-2 infection or an uninfected control (not recorded which). The CDR3 runs from the conserved cysteine through the conserved F or W. The order of the fields is V gene, CDR3 protein.

v_gene: TRBV20-1
CDR3aa: CSANPRQGRTGELFF

v_gene: TRBV7-2
CDR3aa: CASSQSSGRALQVEYF

v_gene: TRBV12-5
CDR3aa: CASGLGDAGANVLTF

v_gene: TRBV13
CDR3aa: CASSFYGGVSYGYTF

v_gene: TRBV4-1
CDR3aa: CASSQDRQGWSYEQYF

v_gene: TRBV7-7
CDR3aa: CASSPTWTGEQYF

v_gene: TRBV30
CDR3aa: CAWRMDGQETQYF

v_gene: TRBV10-3
CDR3aa: CAIGARDRPYEQYF

v_gene: TRBV3-1
CDR3aa: CASSQDYNGYGYTF

v_gene: TRBV20-1
CDR3aa: CSVWRENIQYF

v_gene: TRBV20-1
CDR3aa: CSAQTRNTQYF

v_gene: TRBV6-2/TRBV6-3
CDR3aa: CASVLAGSNQPQHF

v_gene: TRBV6-6
CDR3aa: CASSYAPFRDQQETQYF

v_gene: TRBV6-2/TRBV6-3
CDR3aa: CASSGTSGRKEEQYF

v_gene: TRBV3-1
CDR3aa: CASSQDGPAWEQYF

v_gene: TRBV7-2
CDR3aa: CASSLKPGGSNEQFF

v_gene: TRBV12-3/TRBV12-4
CDR3aa: CASSLGSGGDAFF

v_gene: TRBV13
CDR3aa: CASSLDGLVGYNEQFF

v_gene: TRBV6-1
CDR3aa: CASITSGSGETQYF

v_gene: TRBV4-1
CDR3aa: CASSQKTTNYGYTF

v_gene: TRBV6-1
CDR3aa: CASSEGVGRYGYTF

v_gene: TRBV12-3/TRBV12-4
CDR3aa: CASSLRGNAYEQYF

v_gene: TRBV6-2/TRBV6-3
CDR3aa: CASSSLTSIYNEQFF

v_gene: TRBV7-3
CDR3aa: CASSPDGANQPQHF

v_gene: TRBV7-8
CDR3aa: CASSLGGLAGEGEQFF

v_gene: TRBV7-2
CDR3aa: CAATTGADTQYF

v_gene: TRBV27
CDR3aa: CASSVTGQRSYEQYF

v_gene: TRBV2
CDR3aa: CASSVDRGEQFF

v_gene: TRBV6-2/TRBV6-3
CDR3aa: CASSHAGNGQPQHF

v_gene: TRBV12-3/TRBV12-4
CDR3aa: CASVAYLGNQPQHF

v_gene: TRBV5-4
CDR3aa: CASSSRQGKAGANVLTF

v_gene: TRBV29-1
CDR3aa: CSVTSGYNEQFF

v_gene: TRBV6-2/TRBV6-3
CDR3aa: CASREPGQEETQYF

v_gene: TRBV7-2
CDR3aa: CASSPRPNGYTF

v_gene: TRBV19
CDR3aa: CASTLTGGGFQPQHF

v_gene: TRBV30
CDR3aa: CACQSGGRDINEQFF